This entry lists 8 T cell receptor beta chains sequenced from one sample in a study of shared clonotypes between healthy human individuals. The method was immunoSEQ multiplex PCR; TCRdb's version includes in-frame clones alone and lacks a portion of them. This sample has some 510,000 clones, with 75% to 85% found just once. Sequences were obtained from PBMCs. Every receptor here comes from a woman aged 40-49 years in good health. Some clones in this sample may be carry-over from other donors' samples.

A single count supports this clone. The V call is TRBV7-9, the J call TRBJ1-4; 8 bases match TRBD1. The CDR3 loop spans 18 amino acids. V shed 5 bases and J 8 bases; nucleotides not matched to a gene: 19. From germline, CDR1 is SEHNR and CDR2 FQNEAQ (reference sequence). The CDR3 reads CASSMKGRSGTGFEKLFF. CDR3 bases: TGTGCCAGCAGCATGAAGGGACGATCCGGGACAGGATTCGAAAAACTGTTTTTT.

V gene TRBV30 combines with J gene TRBJ2-3; D is unresolved. The CDR3 consists of 14 residues. Trimming removed 0 bases at V and 0 bases at J, with 7 bases between. Germline V gene data show CDR1 as GTSNPN and CDR2 as SVGIG (reference sequence). CDR3 region: CAWSVVGSTDTQYF. The CDR3 coding sequence is TGTGCCTGGAGTGTAGTTGGGAGCACAGATACGCAGTATTTT.

The rearrangement links TRBV11-2 to TRBJ2-3, with 9 bases aligning to TRBD2. Trimming removed 5 bases from V and 6 bases from J; junction bases left unmatched: 12. The germline CDR1 and CDR2 sequences are SGHAT and FQNNGV. The CDR3 contains 16 residues. The CDR3 here is CASSPWGGRARDTQYF. The CDR3 DNA reads as TGTGCCAGCAGCCCCTGGGGCGGGAGGGCCAGGGATACGCAGTATTTT.

The chain uses TRBV19 and TRBJ1-4, with a tentative D call TRBD1 (5 bases). The germline V gene has CDR1 LNHDA and CDR2 SQIVND (reference sequence). The CDR3 contains 14 residues. Trimming took off 8 bases at V and 8 bases at J, with 18 bases between the two ends. The CDR3 region has the DNA TGTGCCAGTGAGAGGGCCCGGGGGAAGGAAAAACTGTTTTTT. Translated: CASERARGKEKLFF.

The V and J genes are TRBV5-1 and TRBJ1-1; maybe TRBD1 (5 bases). The CDR3 is made up of 13 amino acids. With 1 base removed from V and 4 bases from J, the gap between germline ends came to 8 bases. CDR1 SGHRS and CDR2 YFSETQ come from the germline V gene. CDR3 nucleotide sequence: TGCGCCAGCAGCTTGATGGGGGTCACTGAAGCTTTCTTT. Translating gives CASSLMGVTEAFF.

The CDR3 loop reads CASSFRGRGTDTQYF. CDR3 DNA: TGCGCCAGCAGCTTCAGGGGAAGGGGCACAGATACGCAGTATTTT. The gene calls are TRBV4-3 and TRBJ2-3; possible D gene TRBD1, 6 bases. Germline CDR1 and CDR2: LGHNA and YSLEER. With 5 bases removed from V and 1 base from J, the gap between germline ends came to 13 bases. This CDR3 region has 15 residues.

The V gene is TRBV6-5, the J gene TRBJ2-2, with D uncertain. This CDR3 has 14 amino acids. V was shortened by 4 bases and J by 4 bases, with 10 bases between the two germline ends. Germline V gives CDR1 MNHEY, CDR2 SVGAGI. The CDR3 DNA reads TGTGCCAGCAGTTTCCTCAAAGCCACCGGGGAGCTGTTTTTT. This gives the protein CASSFLKATGELFF.

The CDR3, as DNA: TGTGCCAGCTCACGGAGACTCACAGGAACCGCGAACACCGGGGAGCTGTTTTTT. The encoded protein is CASSRRLTGTANTGELFF. The rearrangement links TRBV18 to TRBJ2-2, with D maybe TRBD1 (5 bases). Germline CDR1 KGHSH, CDR2 LQKENI. The CDR3 contains 18 residues. Trimming stripped 4 bases from V and 0 bases from J, with 18 bases between.